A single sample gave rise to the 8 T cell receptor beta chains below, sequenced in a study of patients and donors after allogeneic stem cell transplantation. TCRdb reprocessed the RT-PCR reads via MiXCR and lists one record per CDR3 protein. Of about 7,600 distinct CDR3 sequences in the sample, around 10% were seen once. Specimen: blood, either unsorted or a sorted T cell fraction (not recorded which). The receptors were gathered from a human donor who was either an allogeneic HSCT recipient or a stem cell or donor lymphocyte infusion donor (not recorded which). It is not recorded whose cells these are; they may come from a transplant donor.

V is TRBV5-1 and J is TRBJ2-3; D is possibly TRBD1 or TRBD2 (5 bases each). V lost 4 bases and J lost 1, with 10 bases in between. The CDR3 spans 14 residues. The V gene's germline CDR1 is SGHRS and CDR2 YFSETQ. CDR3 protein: CASSGGEGTDTQYF. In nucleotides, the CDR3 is TGCGCCAGCAGCGGGGGTGAAGGCACAGATACGCAGTATTTT.

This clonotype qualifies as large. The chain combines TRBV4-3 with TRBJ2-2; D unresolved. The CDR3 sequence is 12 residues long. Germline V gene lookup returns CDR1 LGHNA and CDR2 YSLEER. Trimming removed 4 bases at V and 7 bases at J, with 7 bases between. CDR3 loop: CASSPADGELFF. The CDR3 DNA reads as TGCGCCAGCAGCCCGGCAGACGGGGAGCTGTTTTTT.

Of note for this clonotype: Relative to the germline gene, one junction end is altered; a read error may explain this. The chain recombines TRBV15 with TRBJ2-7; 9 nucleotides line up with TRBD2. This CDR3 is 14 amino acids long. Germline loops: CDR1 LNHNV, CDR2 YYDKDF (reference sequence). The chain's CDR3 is CATRRGTSLGEQYF. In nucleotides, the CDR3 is TGTGCCACCAGGAGAGGGACTAGCTTGGGCGAGCAGTACTTC.

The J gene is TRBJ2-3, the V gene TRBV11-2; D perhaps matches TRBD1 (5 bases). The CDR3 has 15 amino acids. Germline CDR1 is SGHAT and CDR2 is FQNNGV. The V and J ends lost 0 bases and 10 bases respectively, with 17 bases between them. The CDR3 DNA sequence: TGTGCCAGCAGCTTAGACCCCTACCAGGGATATGCGCAGTATTTT. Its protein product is CASSLDPYQGYAQYF.

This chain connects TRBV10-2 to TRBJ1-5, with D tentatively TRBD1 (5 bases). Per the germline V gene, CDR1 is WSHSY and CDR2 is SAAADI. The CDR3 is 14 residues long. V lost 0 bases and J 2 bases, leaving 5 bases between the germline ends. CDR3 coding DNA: TGCGCCAGCAGTGAGTCGGGGGGCAATCAGCCCCAGCATTTT. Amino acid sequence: CASSESGGNQPQHF.

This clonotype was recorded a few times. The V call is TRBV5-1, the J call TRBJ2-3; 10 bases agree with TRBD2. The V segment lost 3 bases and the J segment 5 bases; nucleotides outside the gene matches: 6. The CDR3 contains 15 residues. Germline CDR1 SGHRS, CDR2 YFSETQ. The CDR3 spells CASSSGTSELDTQYF. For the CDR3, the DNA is TGCGCCAGCAGCTCCGGGACTAGCGAATTAGATACGCAGTATTTT.

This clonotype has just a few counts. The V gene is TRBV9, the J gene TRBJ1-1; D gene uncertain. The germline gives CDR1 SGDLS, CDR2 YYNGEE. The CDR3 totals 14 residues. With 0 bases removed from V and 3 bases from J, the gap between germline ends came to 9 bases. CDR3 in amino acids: CASSVDFLDTEAFF. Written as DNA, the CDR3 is TGTGCCAGCAGCGTAGACTTTCTGGACACTGAAGCTTTCTTT.

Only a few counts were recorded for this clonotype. CDR3 DNA: TGTGCCAGCAGTGGATGGACGGAAAATCAGCCCCAGCATTTT. It encodes CASSGWTENQPQHF. This chain connects TRBV6-1 to TRBJ1-5; no definite D call. Germline V gives CDR1 MNHNS, CDR2 SASEGT. Trimming cost V 4 bases and J 4 bases, with 11 bases left between them. The CDR3 has 14 amino acids.